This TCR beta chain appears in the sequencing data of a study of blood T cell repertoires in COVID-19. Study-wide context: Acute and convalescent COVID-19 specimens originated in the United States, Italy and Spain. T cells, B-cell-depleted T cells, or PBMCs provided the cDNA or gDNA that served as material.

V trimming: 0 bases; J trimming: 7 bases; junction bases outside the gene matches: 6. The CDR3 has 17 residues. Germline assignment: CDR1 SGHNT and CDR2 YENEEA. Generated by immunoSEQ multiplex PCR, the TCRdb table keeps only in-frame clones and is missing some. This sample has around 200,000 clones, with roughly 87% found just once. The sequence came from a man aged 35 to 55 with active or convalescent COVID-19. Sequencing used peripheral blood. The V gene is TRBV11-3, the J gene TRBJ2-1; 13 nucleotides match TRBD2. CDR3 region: CASSLDLGTSGMNEQFF. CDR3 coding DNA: TGTGCCAGCAGCTTAGACCTGGGGACTAGCGGGATGAATGAGCAGTTCTTC.